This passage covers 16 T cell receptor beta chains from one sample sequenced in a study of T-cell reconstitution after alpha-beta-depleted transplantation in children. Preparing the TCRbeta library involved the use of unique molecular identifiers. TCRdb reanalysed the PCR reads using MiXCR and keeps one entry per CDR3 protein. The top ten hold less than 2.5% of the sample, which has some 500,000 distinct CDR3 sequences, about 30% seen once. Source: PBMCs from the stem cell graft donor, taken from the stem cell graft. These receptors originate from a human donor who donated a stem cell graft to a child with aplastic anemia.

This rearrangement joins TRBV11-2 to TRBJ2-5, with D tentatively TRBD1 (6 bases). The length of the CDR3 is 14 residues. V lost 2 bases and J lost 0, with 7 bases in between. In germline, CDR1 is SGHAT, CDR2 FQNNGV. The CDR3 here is CASSLWTDQETQYF. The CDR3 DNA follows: TGTGCCAGCAGCTTATGGACAGACCAAGAGACCCAGTACTTC.

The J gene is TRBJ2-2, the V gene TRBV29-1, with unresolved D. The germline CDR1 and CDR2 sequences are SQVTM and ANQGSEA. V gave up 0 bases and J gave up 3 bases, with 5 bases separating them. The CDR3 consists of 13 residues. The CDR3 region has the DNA TGCAGCGTTGAAGACGTAGACACCGGGGAGCTGTTTTTT. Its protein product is CSVEDVDTGELFF.

CDR3 in amino acids: CATSDLGDTQYF. CDR3 coding DNA: TGTGCCACCAGTGATTTGGGGGATACGCAGTATTTT. The V call is TRBV24-1, the J call TRBJ2-3; D uncertain. The germline V gene encodes CDR1 KGHDR and CDR2 SFDVKD. The CDR3 totals 12 residues. The germline V and J ends were trimmed by 0 bases and 6 bases, with 3 bases remaining between them.

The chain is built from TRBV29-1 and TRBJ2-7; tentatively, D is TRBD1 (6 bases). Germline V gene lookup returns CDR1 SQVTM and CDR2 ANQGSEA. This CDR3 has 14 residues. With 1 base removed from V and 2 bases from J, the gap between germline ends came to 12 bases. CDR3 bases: TGCAGCGTTGAAGCTCCGGGACACCCCTACGAGCAGTACTTC. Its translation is CSVEAPGHPYEQYF.

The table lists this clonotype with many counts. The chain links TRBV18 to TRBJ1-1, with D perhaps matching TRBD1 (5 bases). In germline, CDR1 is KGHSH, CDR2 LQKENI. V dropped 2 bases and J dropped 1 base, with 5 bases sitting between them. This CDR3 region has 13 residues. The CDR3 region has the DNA TGTGCCAGCTCACCAAGGGGGAACACTGAAGCTTTCTTT. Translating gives CASSPRGNTEAFF.

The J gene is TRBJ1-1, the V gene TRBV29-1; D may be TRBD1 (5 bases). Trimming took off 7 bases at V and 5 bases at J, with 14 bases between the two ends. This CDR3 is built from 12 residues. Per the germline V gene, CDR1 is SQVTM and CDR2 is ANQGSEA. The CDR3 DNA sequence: TGCAGCGGACTTCCAGGGAAAACTGAAGCTTTCTTT. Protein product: CSGLPGKTEAFF.

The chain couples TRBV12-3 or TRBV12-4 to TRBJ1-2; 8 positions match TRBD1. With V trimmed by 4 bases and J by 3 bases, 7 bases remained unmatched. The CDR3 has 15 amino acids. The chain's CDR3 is CASSSQGAGDYGYTF. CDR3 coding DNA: TGTGCCAGCAGTTCTCAGGGGGCCGGGGACTATGGCTACACCTTC.

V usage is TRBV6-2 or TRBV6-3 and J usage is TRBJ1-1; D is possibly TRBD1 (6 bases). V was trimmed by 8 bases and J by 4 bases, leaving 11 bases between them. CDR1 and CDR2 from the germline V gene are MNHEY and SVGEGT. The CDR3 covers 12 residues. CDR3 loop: CASQNRATEAFF. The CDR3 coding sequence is TGTGCCAGCCAGAACAGGGCCACTGAAGCTTTCTTT.

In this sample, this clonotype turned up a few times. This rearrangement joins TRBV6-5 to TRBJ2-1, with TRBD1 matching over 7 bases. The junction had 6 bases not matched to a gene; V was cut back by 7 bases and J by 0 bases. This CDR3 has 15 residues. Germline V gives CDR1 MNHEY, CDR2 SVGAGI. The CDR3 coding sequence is TGTGCCAGCACATGGGACAGAAGCTCCTACAATGAGCAGTTCTTC. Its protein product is CASTWDRSSYNEQFF.

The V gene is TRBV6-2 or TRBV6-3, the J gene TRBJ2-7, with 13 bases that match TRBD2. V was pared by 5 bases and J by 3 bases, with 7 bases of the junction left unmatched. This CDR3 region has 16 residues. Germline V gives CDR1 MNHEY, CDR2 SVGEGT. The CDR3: CASSLIRTSGSYEQYV. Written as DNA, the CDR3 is TGTGCCAGCAGTCTGATTAGGACTAGCGGGAGCTACGAGCAGTACGTC.

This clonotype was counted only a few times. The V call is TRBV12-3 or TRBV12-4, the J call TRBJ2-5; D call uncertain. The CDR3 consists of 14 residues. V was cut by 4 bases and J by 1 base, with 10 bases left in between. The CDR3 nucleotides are TGTGCCAGCAGTTATACAGCGACCCAAGAGACCCAGTACTTC. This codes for CASSYTATQETQYF.

The DNA for the CDR3 is TGTGCCAGCAGTTCTTTAGCGGGAGGTGGCTACAATGAGCAGTTCTTC. This codes for CASSSLAGGGYNEQFF. The chain links TRBV7-3 to TRBJ2-1; TRBD2 matches 10 bases. Unmatched junction bases numbered 8, after V lost 6 bases and J lost 3 bases. CDR3 length: 16 residues. CDR1 is SGHTA and CDR2 is FQGTGA in the germline V gene.

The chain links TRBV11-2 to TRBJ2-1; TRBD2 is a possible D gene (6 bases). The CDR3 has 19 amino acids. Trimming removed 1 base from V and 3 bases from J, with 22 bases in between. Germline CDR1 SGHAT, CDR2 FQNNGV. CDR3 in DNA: TGTGCCAGCAGCTTAGTACCTATGACTTATCCCGGGAGCTACAATGAGCAGTTCTTC. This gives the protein CASSLVPMTYPGSYNEQFF.

CDR3 residues: CSAREPQGRNTEAFF. The CDR3, as DNA: TGCAGTGCTAGAGAACCACAGGGGAGGAACACTGAAGCTTTCTTT. The V gene is TRBV20-1, the J gene TRBJ1-1; 7 bases match TRBD1. V shed 0 bases and J 1 base; nucleotides not matched to a gene: 5. The CDR3 loop spans 15 amino acids. Germline assignment: CDR1 DFQATT and CDR2 SNEGSKA (reference sequence).

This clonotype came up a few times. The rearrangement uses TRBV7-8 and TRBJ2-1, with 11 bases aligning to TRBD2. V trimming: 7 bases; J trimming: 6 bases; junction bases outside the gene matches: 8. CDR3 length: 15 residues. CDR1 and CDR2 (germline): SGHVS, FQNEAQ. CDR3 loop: CASTKTGTSGNEQFF. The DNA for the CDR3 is TGTGCCAGCACCAAAACCGGGACTAGCGGCAATGAGCAGTTCTTC. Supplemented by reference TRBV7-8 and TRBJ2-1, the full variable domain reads GAGVSQSPRYKVAKRGQDVALRCDPISGHVSLFWYQQALGQGPEFLTYFQNEAQLDKSGLPSDRFFAERPEGSVSTLKIQRTQQEDSAVYLCASTKTGTSGNEQFFGPGTRLTVL.

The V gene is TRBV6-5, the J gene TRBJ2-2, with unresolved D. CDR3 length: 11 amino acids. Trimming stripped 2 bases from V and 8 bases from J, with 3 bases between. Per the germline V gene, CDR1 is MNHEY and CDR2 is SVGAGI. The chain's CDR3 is CASSYGGELFF. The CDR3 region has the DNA TGTGCCAGCAGTTACGGTGGGGAGCTGTTTTTT.